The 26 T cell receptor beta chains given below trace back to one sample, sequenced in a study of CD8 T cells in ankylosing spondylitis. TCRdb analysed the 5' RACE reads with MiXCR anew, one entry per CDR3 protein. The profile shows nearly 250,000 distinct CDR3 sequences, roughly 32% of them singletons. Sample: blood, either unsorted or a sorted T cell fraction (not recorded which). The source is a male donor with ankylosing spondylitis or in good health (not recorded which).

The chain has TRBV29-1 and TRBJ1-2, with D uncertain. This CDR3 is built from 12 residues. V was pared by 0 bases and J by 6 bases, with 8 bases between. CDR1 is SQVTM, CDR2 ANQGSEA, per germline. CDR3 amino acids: CSVEESAHGYTF. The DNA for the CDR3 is TGCAGCGTTGAAGAATCGGCCCATGGCTACACCTTC. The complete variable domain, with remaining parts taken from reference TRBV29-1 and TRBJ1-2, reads SAVISQKPSRDICQRGTSLTIQCQVDSQVTMMFWYRQQPGQSLTLIATANQGSEATYESGFVIDKFPISRPNLTFSTLTVSNMSPEDSSIYLCSVEESAHGYTFGSGTRLTVV.

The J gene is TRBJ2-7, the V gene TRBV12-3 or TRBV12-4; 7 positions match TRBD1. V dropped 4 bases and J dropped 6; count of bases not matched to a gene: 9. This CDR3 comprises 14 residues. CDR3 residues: CASSSRQGWSEQYF. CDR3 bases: TGTGCCAGCAGTTCCCGACAGGGTTGGAGCGAGCAGTACTTC.

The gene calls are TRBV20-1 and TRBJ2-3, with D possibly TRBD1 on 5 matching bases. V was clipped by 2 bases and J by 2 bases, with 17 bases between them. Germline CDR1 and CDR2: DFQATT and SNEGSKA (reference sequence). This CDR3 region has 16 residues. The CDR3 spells CSARPQGRGVTDTQYF. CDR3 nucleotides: TGCAGTGCTAGACCCCAAGGAAGGGGTGTCACAGATACGCAGTATTTT.

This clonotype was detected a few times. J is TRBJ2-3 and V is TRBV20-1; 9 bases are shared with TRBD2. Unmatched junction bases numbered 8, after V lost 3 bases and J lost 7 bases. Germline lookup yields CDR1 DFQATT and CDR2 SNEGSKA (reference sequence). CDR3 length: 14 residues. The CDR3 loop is CSASTSGGFHTQYF. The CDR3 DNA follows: TGCAGTGCTAGTACAAGCGGGGGGTTCCATACGCAGTATTTT.

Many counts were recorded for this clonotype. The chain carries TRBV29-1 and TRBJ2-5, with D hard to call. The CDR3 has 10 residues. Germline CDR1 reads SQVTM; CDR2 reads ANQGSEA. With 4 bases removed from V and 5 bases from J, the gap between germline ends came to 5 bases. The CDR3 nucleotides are TGCAGCGTTGCGGAGGAGACCCAGTACTTC. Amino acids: CSVAEETQYF.

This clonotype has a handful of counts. The CDR3 region has the DNA TGCAGTGCTAGCGAGGAAAACTATAATAATTCACCCCTCCACTTT. Translating gives CSASEENYNNSPLHF. The genes are TRBV20-1 and TRBJ1-6; D gene uncertain. V was trimmed by 3 bases and J by 5 bases, leaving 14 bases between them. This CDR3 has 15 residues. Germline assignment: CDR1 DFQATT and CDR2 SNEGSKA (reference sequence).

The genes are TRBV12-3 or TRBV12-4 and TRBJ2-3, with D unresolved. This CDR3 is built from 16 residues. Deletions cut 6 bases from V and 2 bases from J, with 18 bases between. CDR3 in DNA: TGTGCCAGCAGCCCTTACTCAGAGCGCCCCACAGATACGCAGTATTTT. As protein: CASSPYSERPTDTQYF.

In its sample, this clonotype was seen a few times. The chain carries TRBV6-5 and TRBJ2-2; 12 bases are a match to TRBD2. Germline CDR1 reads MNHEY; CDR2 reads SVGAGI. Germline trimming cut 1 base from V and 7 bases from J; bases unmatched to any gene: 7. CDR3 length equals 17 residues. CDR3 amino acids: CASSYWLAGGQGGELFF. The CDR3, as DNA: TGTGCCAGCAGTTACTGGCTAGCGGGGGGGCAAGGCGGGGAGCTGTTTTTT.

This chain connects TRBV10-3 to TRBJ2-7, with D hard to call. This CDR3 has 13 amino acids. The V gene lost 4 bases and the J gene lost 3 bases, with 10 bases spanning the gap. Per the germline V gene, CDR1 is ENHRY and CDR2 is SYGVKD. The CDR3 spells CAISVESYYEQYF. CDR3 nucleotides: TGTGCCATCAGTGTGGAGAGCTACTACGAGCAGTACTTC.

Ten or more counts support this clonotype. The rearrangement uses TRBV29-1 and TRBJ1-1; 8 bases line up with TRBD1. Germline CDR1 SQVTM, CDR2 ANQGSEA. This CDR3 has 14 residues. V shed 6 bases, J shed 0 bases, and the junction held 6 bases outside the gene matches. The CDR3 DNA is TGCAGCGTCTACAGGGGGTTGGTGAACACTGAAGCTTTCTTT. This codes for CSVYRGLVNTEAFF.

CDR3 DNA: TGTGCCAGCAGCCCTCGAAGGCGGGCCCTCAATGAGCAGTTCTTC. Protein sequence: CASSPRRRALNEQFF. The chain has TRBV7-9 and TRBJ2-1; maybe TRBD2 (5 bases). The CDR3 runs 15 residues. The germline V gene encodes CDR1 SEHNR and CDR2 FQNEAQ (reference sequence). V was cut by 5 bases and J by 6 bases, with 17 bases left in between.

Here the CDR3 DNA reads TGCAGTGCCCCGGGACCCCGAACCTCCTACGAGCAGTACTTC. It yields the protein CSAPGPRTSYEQYF. The rearrangement links TRBV20-1 to TRBJ2-7; D tentatively fits TRBD1 or TRBD2 (5 bases each). The germline V gene has CDR1 DFQATT and CDR2 SNEGSKA (reference sequence). Trimming left V 6 bases short and J 0 bases short, with 15 bases between. CDR3 size: 14 residues.

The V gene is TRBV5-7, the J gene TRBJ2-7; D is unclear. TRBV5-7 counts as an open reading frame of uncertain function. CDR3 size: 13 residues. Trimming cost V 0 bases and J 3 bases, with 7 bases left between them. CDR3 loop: CASSLGLLYEQYF. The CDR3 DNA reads TGTGCCAGCAGCTTGGGGCTCCTCTACGAGCAGTACTTC.

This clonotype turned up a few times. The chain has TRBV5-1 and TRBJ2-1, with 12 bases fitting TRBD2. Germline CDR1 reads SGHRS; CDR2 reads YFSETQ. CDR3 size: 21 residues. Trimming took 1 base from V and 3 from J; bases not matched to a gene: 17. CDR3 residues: CASSLTTRVRGTSGHYNEQFF. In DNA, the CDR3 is TGCGCCAGCAGCTTGACCACCAGGGTGCGCGGGACTAGCGGGCACTACAATGAGCAGTTCTTC.

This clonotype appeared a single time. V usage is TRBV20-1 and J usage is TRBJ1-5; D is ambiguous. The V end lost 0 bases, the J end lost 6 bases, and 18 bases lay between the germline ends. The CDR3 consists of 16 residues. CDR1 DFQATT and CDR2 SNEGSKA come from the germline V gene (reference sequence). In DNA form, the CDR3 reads TGCAGTGCTAGAGATCGATTAGAGGATGTGGGTCAGCCCCAGCATTTT. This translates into CSARDRLEDVGQPQHF.

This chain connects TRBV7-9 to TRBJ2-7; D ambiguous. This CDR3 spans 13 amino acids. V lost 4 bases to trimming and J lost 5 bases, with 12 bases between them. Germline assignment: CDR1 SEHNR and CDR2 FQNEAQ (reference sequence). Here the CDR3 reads CASSYTLGNEQYF. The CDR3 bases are TGTGCCAGCAGCTACACCCTTGGTAACGAGCAGTACTTC.

Here the CDR3 DNA reads TGTGCCAGCAGTTTAGCCCGCGGGATCCAACTCTACTACGAGCAGTACTTC. Encoded protein: CASSLARGIQLYYEQYF. This rearrangement joins TRBV12-3 or TRBV12-4 to TRBJ2-7; possible D gene TRBD2, 6 bases. The V end was cut by 0 bases, the J end by 3 bases, with 18 bases between. The CDR3 runs to 17 residues.

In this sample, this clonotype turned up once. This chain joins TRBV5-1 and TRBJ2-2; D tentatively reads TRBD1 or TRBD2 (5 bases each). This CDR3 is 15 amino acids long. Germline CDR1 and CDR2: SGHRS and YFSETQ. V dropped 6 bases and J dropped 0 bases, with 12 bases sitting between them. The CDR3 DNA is TGCGCCAGCAACTCCGGGGCTACGAACACCGGGGAGCTGTTTTTT. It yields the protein CASNSGATNTGELFF.

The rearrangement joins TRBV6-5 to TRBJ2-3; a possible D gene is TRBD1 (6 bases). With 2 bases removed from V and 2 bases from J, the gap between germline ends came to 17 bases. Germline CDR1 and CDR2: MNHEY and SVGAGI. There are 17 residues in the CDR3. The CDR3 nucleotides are TGTGCCAGCAGTTACCTGGGGGCTGGCTATGACACAGATACGCAGTATTTT. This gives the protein CASSYLGAGYDTDTQYF.

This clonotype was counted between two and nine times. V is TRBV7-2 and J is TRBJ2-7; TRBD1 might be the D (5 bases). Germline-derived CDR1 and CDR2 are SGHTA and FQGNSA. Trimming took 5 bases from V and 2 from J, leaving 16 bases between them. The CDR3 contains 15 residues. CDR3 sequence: CASSPDSRVPYEQYF. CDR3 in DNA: TGTGCCAGCAGCCCCGACAGTAGGGTTCCCTACGAGCAGTACTTC.

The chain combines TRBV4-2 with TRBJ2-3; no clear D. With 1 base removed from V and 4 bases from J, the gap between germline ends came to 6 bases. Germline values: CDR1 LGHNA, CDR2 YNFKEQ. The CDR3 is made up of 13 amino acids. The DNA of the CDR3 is TGTGCCAGCAGCCAAGCGTCTGCAGATACGCAGTATTTT. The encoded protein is CASSQASADTQYF.

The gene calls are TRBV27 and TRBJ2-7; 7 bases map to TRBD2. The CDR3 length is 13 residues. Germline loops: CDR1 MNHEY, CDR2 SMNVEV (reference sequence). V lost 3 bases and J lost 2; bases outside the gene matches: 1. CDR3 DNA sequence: TGTGCCAGCAGTTTTCGGGGGGCCTACGAGCAGTACTTC. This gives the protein CASSFRGAYEQYF.

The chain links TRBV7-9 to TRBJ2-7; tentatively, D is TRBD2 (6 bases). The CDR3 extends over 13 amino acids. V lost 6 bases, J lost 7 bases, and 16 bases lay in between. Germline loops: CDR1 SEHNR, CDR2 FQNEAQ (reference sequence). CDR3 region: CASRTGLSGEQYF. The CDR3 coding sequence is TGTGCCAGCAGAACGGGACTCTCGGGGGAGCAGTACTTC.

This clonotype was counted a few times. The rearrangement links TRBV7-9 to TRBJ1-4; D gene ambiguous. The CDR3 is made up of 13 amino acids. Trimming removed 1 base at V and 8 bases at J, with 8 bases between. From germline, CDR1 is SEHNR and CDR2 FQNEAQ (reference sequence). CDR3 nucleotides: TGTGCCAGCAGCTTAGATCTTAACGAAAAACTGTTTTTT. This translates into CASSLDLNEKLFF. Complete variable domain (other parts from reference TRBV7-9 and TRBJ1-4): DTGVSQNPRHKITKRGQNVTFRCDPISEHNRLYWYRQTLGQGPEFLTYFQNEAQLEKSRLLSDRFSAERPKGSFSTLEIQRTEQGDSAMYLCASSLDLNEKLFFGSGTQLSVL.

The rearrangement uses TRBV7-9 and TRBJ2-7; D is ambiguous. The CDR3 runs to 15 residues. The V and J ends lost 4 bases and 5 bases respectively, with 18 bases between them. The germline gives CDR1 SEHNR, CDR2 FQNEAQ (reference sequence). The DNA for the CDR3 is TGTGCCAGCAGCTCGACCAGGACGGCCTTTGACGAGCAGTACTTC. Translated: CASSSTRTAFDEQYF.

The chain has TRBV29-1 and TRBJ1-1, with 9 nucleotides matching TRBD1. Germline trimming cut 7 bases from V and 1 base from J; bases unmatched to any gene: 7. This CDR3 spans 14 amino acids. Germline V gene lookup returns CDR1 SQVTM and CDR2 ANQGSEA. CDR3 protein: CSATGGIRNTEAFF. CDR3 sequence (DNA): TGCAGCGCCACAGGGGGCATCAGGAACACTGAAGCTTTCTTT. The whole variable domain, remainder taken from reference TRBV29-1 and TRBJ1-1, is SAVISQKPSRDICQRGTSLTIQCQVDSQVTMMFWYRQQPGQSLTLIATANQGSEATYESGFVIDKFPISRPNLTFSTLTVSNMSPEDSSIYLCSATGGIRNTEAFFGQGTRLTVV.